This T cell receptor (beta chain) appears in the sequencing data of a study of blood T cell repertoires in COVID-19 (TCRdb year 2020). Looking at the study overall: Samples from collaborators originated in the United States, Italy and Spain and spanned both the acute and convalescent phases of COVID-19. Samples came from the ongoing ImmuneRACE study (first 160 participants) plus 1,254 subjects from 6 global collaborators. The repertoires were released in a freely available public database meant as a resource for research on the immune response to SARS-CoV-2. Sample metadata almost always included a de-identified subject ID, COVID-19 status, age in years and sex. Deeply sampled blood TCRbeta repertoires from subjects exposed to, actively infected with, or recovered from COVID-19 were included in the dataset. HLA class I and class II types, where available, came from metadata supplied by the sample provider rather than from assay-based typing. The prospective study material was composed of cDNA or gDNA derived from T cells, B-cell-depleted T cells, or PBMCs.

The CDR3 runs 15 residues from the cysteine to the phenylalanine. Of all the DNA, just the CDR3 is kept, 45 bases in frame from base 1. CDR1 and CDR2 were assigned from the germline V gene as SGHTA and FQGNSA. V sheds 8 bases and J sheds 0 bases, leaving 15 bases between their ends. The collaborating institutions used their own protocols to collect whole blood in K2EDTA tubes. For TCRbeta analysis, collaborator samples were shipped as frozen whole blood, as isolated PBMCs, or as DNA extracted from either sample type. As for this clone: No cognate antigen has been identified for it. No base quality information exists; no much larger clone differs at one position.

TCRbeta CDR3 regions were amplified from genomic DNA using the immunoSEQ Assay, a bias-controlled multiplex PCR. Concerning the study's data processing: The number of nucleated cells in each sample was estimated from the amplification of reference gene primers within the assay. To quantify the absolute abundance of each unique TCRbeta CDR3 rearrangement, sequence reads were collapsed and filtered. For each sample, productive Simpson clonality was calculated as the square root of Simpson's diversity index across productive rearrangements. The clones in this table, taken by TCRdb from immuneACCESS, are in-frame only. Not every clone is retained; where verified, under half of the shortfall comes from an unresolved V gene, and the cause of the rest is unknown. V and J calls and clone size come straight from that table; D and trimming were deduced from the DNA. The sample table shows about 130,000 clones, and about 80% are seen once. 10% to 15% of the sample is taken by the ten largest.

Study-level results and caveats: How much clinical and demographic metadata was included differed by source and by participant, and the metadata was provided uncurated.

This sequence was found in a man between 60 and 70 years old with acute or convalescent COVID-19. Sequencing was done on a sample of peripheral blood. This chain is built from TRBV7-2 and TRBJ2-3, with a weak D call of TRBD2 (6 bases match). The nucleotide sequence is TGTGCCAGCTCCTGGAGGGGAGGTAGCACAGATACGCAGTATTTT. This translates into CASSWRGGSTDTQYF.